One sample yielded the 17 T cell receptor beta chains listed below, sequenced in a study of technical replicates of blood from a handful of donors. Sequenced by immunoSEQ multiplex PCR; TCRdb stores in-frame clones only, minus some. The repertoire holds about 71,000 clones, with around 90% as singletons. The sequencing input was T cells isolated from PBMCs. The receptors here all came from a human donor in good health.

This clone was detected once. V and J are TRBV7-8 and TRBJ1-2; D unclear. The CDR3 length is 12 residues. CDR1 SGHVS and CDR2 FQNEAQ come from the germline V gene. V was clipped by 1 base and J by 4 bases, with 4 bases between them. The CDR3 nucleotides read TGTGCCAGCAGCTTAGACAGCTATGGCTACACCTTC. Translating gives CASSLDSYGYTF.

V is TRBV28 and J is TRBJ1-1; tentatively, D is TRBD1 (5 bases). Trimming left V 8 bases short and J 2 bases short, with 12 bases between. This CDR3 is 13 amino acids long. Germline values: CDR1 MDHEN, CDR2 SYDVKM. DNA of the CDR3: TGTGCCAGCCTTTTTGACAGAAACACTGAAGCTTTCTTT. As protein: CASLFDRNTEAFF.

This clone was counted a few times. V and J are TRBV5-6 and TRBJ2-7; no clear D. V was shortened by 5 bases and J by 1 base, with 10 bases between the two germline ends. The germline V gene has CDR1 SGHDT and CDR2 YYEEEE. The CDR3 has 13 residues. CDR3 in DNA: TGTGCCAGCAGGACACGGAATTCCTACGAGCAGTACTTC. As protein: CASRTRNSYEQYF.

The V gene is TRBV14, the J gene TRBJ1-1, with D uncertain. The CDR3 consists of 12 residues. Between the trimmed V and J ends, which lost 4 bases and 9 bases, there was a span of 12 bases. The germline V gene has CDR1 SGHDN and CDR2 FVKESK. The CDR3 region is CASSLIGRKAFF. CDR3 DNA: TGTGCCAGCAGCCTAATAGGCAGGAAAGCTTTCTTT.

This chain's CDR3 is CASSHRLQDTQYF. The DNA for the CDR3 is TGTGCCAGCAGCCACAGACTCCAGGATACGCAGTATTTT. The rearrangement links TRBV4-2 to TRBJ2-3; D ambiguous. Germline-derived CDR1 and CDR2 are LGHNA and YNFKEQ. V lost 3 bases and J lost 6, with 10 bases in between. The CDR3 covers 13 residues.

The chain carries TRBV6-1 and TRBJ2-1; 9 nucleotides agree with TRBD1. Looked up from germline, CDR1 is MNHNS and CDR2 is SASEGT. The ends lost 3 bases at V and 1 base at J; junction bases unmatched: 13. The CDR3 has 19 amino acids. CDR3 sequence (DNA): TGTGCCAGCAGTGATTTTGGGACAGGGAAATTCGATTCCTACAATGAGCAGTTCTTC. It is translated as CASSDFGTGKFDSYNEQFF.

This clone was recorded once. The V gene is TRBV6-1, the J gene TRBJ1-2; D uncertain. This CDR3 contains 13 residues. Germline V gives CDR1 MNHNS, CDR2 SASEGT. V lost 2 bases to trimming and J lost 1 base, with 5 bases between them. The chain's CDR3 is CASSEFSNYGYTF. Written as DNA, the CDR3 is TGTGCCAGCAGTGAATTCAGTAACTATGGCTACACCTTC.

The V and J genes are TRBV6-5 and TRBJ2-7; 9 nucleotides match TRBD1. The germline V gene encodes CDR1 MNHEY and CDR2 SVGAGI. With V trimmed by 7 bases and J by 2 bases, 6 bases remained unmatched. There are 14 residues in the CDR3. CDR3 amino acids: CASIPTGGPYEQYF. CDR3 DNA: TGTGCCAGCATTCCAACAGGGGGCCCCTACGAGCAGTACTTC.

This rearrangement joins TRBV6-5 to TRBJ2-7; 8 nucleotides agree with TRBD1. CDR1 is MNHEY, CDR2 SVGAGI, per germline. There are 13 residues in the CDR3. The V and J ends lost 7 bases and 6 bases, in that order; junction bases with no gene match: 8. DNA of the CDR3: TGTGCCAGCACCTCCGGGACAGGCTTCGAGCAGTACTTC. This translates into CASTSGTGFEQYF.

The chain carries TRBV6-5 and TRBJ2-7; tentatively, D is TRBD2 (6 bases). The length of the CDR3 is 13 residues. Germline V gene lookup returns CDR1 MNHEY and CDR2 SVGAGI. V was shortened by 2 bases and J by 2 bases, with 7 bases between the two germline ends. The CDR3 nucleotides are TGTGCCAGCAGTTACCGGGAGCCCTACGAGCAGTACTTC. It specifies CASSYREPYEQYF.

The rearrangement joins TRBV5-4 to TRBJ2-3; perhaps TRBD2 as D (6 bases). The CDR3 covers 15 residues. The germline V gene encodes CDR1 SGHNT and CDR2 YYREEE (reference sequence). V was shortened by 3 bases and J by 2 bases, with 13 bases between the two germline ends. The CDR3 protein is CASSSGEALTDTQYF. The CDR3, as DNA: TGTGCCAGCAGCTCGGGGGAGGCCCTCACAGATACGCAGTATTTT.

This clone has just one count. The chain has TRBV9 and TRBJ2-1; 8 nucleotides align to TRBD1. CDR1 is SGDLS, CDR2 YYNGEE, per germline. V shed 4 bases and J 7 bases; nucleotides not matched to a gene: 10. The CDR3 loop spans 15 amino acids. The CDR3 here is CASSPDRQGWNEQFF. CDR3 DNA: TGTGCCAGCAGCCCAGATCGACAGGGGTGGAATGAGCAGTTCTTC. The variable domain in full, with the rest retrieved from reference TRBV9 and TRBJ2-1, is DSGVTQTPKHLITATGQRVTLRCSPRSGDLSVYWYQQSLDQGLQFLIQYYNGEERAKGNILERFSAQQFPDLHSELNLSSLELGDSALYFCASSPDRQGWNEQFFGPGTRLTVL.

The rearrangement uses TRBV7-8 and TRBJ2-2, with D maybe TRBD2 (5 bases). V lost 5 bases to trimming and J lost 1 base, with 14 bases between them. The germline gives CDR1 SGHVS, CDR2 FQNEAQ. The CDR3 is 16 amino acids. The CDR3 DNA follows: TGTGCCAGCAGCCCGGAGGTCTTCGGGAACACCGGGGAGCTGTTTTTT. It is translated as CASSPEVFGNTGELFF.

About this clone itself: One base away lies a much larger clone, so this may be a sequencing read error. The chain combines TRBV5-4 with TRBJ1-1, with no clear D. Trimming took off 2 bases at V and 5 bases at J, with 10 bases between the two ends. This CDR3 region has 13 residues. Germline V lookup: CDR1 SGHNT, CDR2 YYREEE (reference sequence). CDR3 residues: CASSLERGTEAFF. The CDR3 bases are TGTGCCAGCAGCTTAGAAAGAGGGACTGAAGCTTTCTTT.

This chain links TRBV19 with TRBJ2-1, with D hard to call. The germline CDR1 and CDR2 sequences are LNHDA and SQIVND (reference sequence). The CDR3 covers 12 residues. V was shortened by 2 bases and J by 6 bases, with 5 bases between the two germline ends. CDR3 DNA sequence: TGTGCCAGTAGTATACCGGGCAATGAGCAGTTCTTC. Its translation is CASSIPGNEQFF.

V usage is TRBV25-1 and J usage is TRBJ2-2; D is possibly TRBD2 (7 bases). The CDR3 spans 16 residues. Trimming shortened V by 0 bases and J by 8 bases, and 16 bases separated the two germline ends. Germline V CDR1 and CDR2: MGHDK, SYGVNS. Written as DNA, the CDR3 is TGTGCCAGCAGTGAATATGGGGGGGCGCGGGATGGGGAGCTGTTTTTT. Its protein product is CASSEYGGARDGELFF.

Here the CDR3 reads CASSMGVEAFF. The CDR3, as DNA: TGTGCCAGTAGTATGGGAGTTGAAGCTTTCTTT. The genes are TRBV19 and TRBJ1-1; D is ambiguous. CDR3 length: 11 amino acids. The germline V gene has CDR1 LNHDA and CDR2 SQIVND (reference sequence). V lost 3 bases to trimming and J lost 7 bases, with 6 bases between them.